The table lists the clone carrying this T cell receptor (beta chain) with a few counts. V lost 7 bases to trimming and J lost 7 bases; unmatched junction nucleotides: 7. This CDR3 is built from 11 residues. The germline gives CDR1 SQVTM, CDR2 ANQGSEA. This sample is drawn from a study of CD8+ T cells in alopecia areata. RNA extraction and reverse transcription yielded cDNA as sequencing template. Assay: immunoSEQ multiplex PCR; the TCRdb copy retains only in-frame clones and omits some. The sample has about 82,000 clones, roughly half seen once. The receptor was isolated from a human donor with alopecia areata. The specimen sequenced was NKG2D-high CD8+ T cells sorted from blood. The chain has TRBV29-1 and TRBJ2-7; 7 bases agree with TRBD1. CDR3 sequence (DNA): TGCAGCGGACAGGGTACGGGGGAGCAGTACTTC. Its protein is CSGQGTGEQYF.